What follows describes a single T cell receptor beta chain. Its antigen is still unknown. TCRdb keeps only in-frame clones here, not all; method: immunoSEQ multiplex PCR. The repertoire holds about 83,000 clones, with 92% as singletons. This sample was included in a study of OX40 agonist ivuxolimab in advanced cancers. Study results and caveats: CD4+ and CD8+ T cells in blood underwent clonal expansion by week 6 at 0.1 to 3.0 mg/kg. Expanded peripheral T-cell antigen specificity went undetermined.

The CDR3 covers 15 residues. Germline CDR1 SGDLS, CDR2 YYNGEE. V was shortened by 0 bases and J by 3 bases, with 10 bases between the two germline ends. V and J are TRBV9 and TRBJ1-3; unclear D gene. The sequences come from CD4+ or CD8+ T cells sorted from blood, collected in a trial of the OX40 agonist ivuxolimab. This TCR was recovered from an adult with an advanced solid tumor such as melanoma, head and neck, liver or kidney cancer. DNA of the CDR3: TGTGCCAGCAGCGTAGATCTGGGTAGTGGAAACACCATATATTTT. Its protein product is CASSVDLGSGNTIYF. Filled out from reference TRBV9 and TRBJ1-3, the complete variable domain reads DSGVTQTPKHLITATGQRVTLRCSPRSGDLSVYWYQQSLDQGLQFLIQYYNGEERAKGNILERFSAQQFPDLHSELNLSSLELGDSALYFCASSVDLGSGNTIYFGEGSWLTVV.